Following are 29 T cell receptor beta chains from one sample sequenced in a study of response to subunit inactivated influenza vaccine. One entry per CDR3 protein results from TCRdb running MiXCR on the RT-PCR reads. The sample lists hundreds of thousands of distinct CDR3 sequences, about 11% occurring once. This sample was also put to use in a study of T cells expressing NK-cell markers. From that second work: Synthesis of TCR beta cDNA relied on 5'RACE template switching carrying UMIs.

Sequencing used PBMCs from blood, obtained on the day of vaccination. The receptor source for this set is a man between 50 and 59 years old who received an inactivated influenza vaccine.

This clonotype has a handful of counts. The chain uses TRBV4-1 and TRBJ2-1; 9 bases align to TRBD2. Germline assignment: CDR1 MGHRA and CDR2 YSYEKL. CDR3 length: 19 residues. With V trimmed by 1 base and J by 7 bases, 17 bases remained unmatched. The CDR3 DNA is TGCGCCAGCAGCCAAGGGGTTAAATTAGCGGGGGCGTTCTATAATGAGCAGTTCTTC. Translated, it gives CASSQGVKLAGAFYNEQFF.

V gene TRBV10-2 combines with J gene TRBJ2-1; 8 bases match TRBD2. The V segment lost 2 bases and the J segment 0 bases; nucleotides outside the gene matches: 12. The germline V gene has CDR1 WSHSY and CDR2 SAAADI. The length of the CDR3 is 19 residues. The DNA of the CDR3 is TGCGCCAGCAGTGAGGAGGTGGGCGGGGGGCGCTACTCCTACAATGAGCAGTTCTTC. Its protein is CASSEEVGGGRYSYNEQFF.

V usage is TRBV5-5 and J usage is TRBJ2-5, with unresolved D. V lost 0 bases and J lost 2, with 11 bases in between. The CDR3 covers 15 residues. CDR1 SGHKS and CDR2 YYEKEE come from the germline V gene (reference sequence). CDR3 amino acids: CASSLDGREQETQYF. CDR3 sequence (DNA): TGTGCCAGCAGCTTGGACGGCAGAGAACAAGAGACCCAGTACTTC.

This clonotype was seen a few times. The chain is built from TRBV5-1 and TRBJ2-7, with 8 positions matching TRBD2. The CDR3 has 14 residues. Germline V CDR1 and CDR2: SGHRS, YFSETQ. After removal of 4 bases from V and 2 bases from J, the junction contained 5 bases not matched to a gene. The CDR3 region is CASSISGDTYEQYF. The CDR3 coding sequence is TGCGCCAGCAGCATTAGCGGGGATACCTACGAGCAGTACTTC.

This clonotype was counted once. This chain connects TRBV20-1 to TRBJ2-5; weak D call: TRBD2 (5 bases). The CDR3 has 15 amino acids. Trimming shortened V by 5 bases and J by 0 bases, and 16 bases separated the two germline ends. The germline gives CDR1 DFQATT, CDR2 SNEGSKA (reference sequence). The CDR3 region has the DNA TGCAGTGCTTCCCGAGCGGAGACCTACCAAGAGACCCAGTACTTC. Translated, it gives CSASRAETYQETQYF.

This chain connects TRBV7-2 to TRBJ2-1, with D hard to call. The ends were cut back, 4 bases at V and 0 bases at J, with 13 bases in the middle. CDR1 is SGHTA and CDR2 is FQGNSA in the germline V gene. The CDR3 is 16 residues long. The CDR3 coding sequence is TGTGCCAGCAGCTCCCATGCGGCCACCTCCTACAATGAGCAGTTCTTC. Translated, it gives CASSSHAATSYNEQFF. Filled out from reference TRBV7-2 and TRBJ2-1, the complete variable domain reads GAGVSQSPSNKVTEKGKDVELRCDPISGHTALYWYRQSLGQGLEFLIYFQGNSAPDKSGLPSDRFSAERTGGSVSTLTIQRTQQEDSAVYLCASSSHAATSYNEQFFGPGTRLTVL.

In this sample, this clonotype turned up many times. The chain has TRBV2 and TRBJ2-5; 10 positions match TRBD1. This CDR3 contains 14 residues. J gave up 5 bases and V 5 bases, and 5 bases lay outside the gene matches. Per the germline V gene, CDR1 is SNHLY and CDR2 is FYNNEI. The CDR3 loop is CASSQDRGLETQYF. The CDR3 region has the DNA TGTGCCAGCAGTCAGGACAGGGGGTTGGAGACCCAGTACTTC.

This clonotype was observed a few times. The rearrangement uses TRBV20-1 and TRBJ1-5; 7 positions match TRBD1. Looked up from germline, CDR1 is DFQATT and CDR2 is SNEGSKA (reference sequence). V was clipped by 5 bases and J by 4 bases; unmatched bases: 14. CDR3 length: 16 residues. The CDR3 loop reads CSADRLQGLENQPQHF. The DNA for the CDR3 is TGCAGTGCTGACCGGTTACAGGGGCTCGAGAATCAGCCCCAGCATTTT.

This clonotype was seen many times. The chain couples TRBV20-1 to TRBJ2-1, with 11 positions matching TRBD2. Germline CDR1 DFQATT, CDR2 SNEGSKA (reference sequence). This CDR3 has 16 amino acids. Losses at the gene ends were 6 bases for V and 0 bases for J; bases not matched to a gene: 7. The CDR3 region has the DNA TGCAGTGCCGGACTAGCGGGTCTGAGCTCCTACAATGAGCAGTTCTTC. This sequence encodes CSAGLAGLSSYNEQFF.

A few counts support this clonotype. The chain has TRBV7-9 and TRBJ2-1; 8 nucleotides align to TRBD2. In germline, CDR1 is SEHNR, CDR2 FQNEAQ (reference sequence). V lost 0 bases, J lost 4 bases, and 5 bases stayed unmatched. The CDR3 consists of 16 residues. The CDR3 bases are TGTGCCAGCAGCTTAGCGGCAGCGGGGGCTTACAATGAGCAGTTCTTC. It is translated as CASSLAAAGAYNEQFF.

This clonotype has more than one count but fewer than ten. The genes are TRBV12-3 or TRBV12-4 and TRBJ2-5; tentative D call: TRBD1 (6 bases). Trimming removed 6 bases from V and 7 bases from J, with 12 bases in between. The CDR3 has 12 residues. For the CDR3, the DNA is TGTGCCAGCAGAGGACAGTCAAGGACCCAGTACTTC. It specifies CASRGQSRTQYF.

This clonotype has ten or more counts. The chain has TRBV24-1 and TRBJ2-1, with D possibly called TRBD1 or TRBD2 (5 bases each). The CDR3 extends over 17 amino acids. CDR1 is KGHDR, CDR2 SFDVKD, per germline. Trimming cost V 5 bases and J 4 bases, with 20 bases left between them. CDR3 residues: CATSAWPGTAQYNEQFF. The CDR3 DNA is TGTGCCACCAGTGCCTGGCCCGGGACGGCCCAATACAATGAGCAGTTCTTC.

This clonotype was seen a handful of times. The genes are TRBV6-2 or TRBV6-3 and TRBJ2-4; D gene ambiguous. The CDR3 totals 14 residues. In germline, CDR1 is MNHEY, CDR2 SVGEGT. The V end was cut by 6 bases, the J end by 1 base, with 10 bases between. Written as DNA, the CDR3 is TGTGCCAGCAGAGCCGGGCAGGCCAAAAACATTCAGTACTTC. This codes for CASRAGQAKNIQYF.

A few counts support this clonotype. The chain employs TRBV7-6 and TRBJ2-2; 13 positions match TRBD2. CDR1 and CDR2 (germline): SGHVS, FNYEAQ. This CDR3 region has 18 residues. V gave up 0 bases and J gave up 3 bases; unmatched junction bases: 4. CDR3 sequence (DNA): TGTGCCAGCAGCTTAGCGGTCGGACTAGCGGGAGACACCGGGGAGCTGTTTTTT. Amino acids: CASSLAVGLAGDTGELFF. Drawing the rest from reference TRBV7-6 and TRBJ2-2, the complete variable domain is GAGVSQSPRYKVTKRGQDVALRCDPISGHVSLYWYRQALGQGPEFLTYFNYEAQQDKSGLPNDRFSAERPEGSISTLTIQRTEQRDSAMYRCASSLAVGLAGDTGELFFGEGSRLTVL.

There are many counts of this clonotype. The rearrangement links TRBV5-4 to TRBJ2-7; D not resolved. Trimming stripped 7 bases from V and 5 bases from J, with 13 bases between. CDR1 is SGHNT, CDR2 YYREEE, per germline (reference sequence). The CDR3 spans 12 residues. The DNA for the CDR3 is TGTGCCAGCCAAGGTGGAACCCACGAGCAGTACTTC. Its protein product is CASQGGTHEQYF.

This clonotype appeared a few times. This sequence joins TRBV2 and TRBJ2-1, with unresolved D. The germline V gene has CDR1 SNHLY and CDR2 FYNNEI. This CDR3 comprises 14 residues. The V gene lost 8 bases and the J gene lost 7 bases, with 18 bases spanning the gap. The CDR3 DNA reads as TGTGCCAGCGTATCACCGGGCCCTAAGAATGAGCAGTTCTTC. It encodes CASVSPGPKNEQFF.

The chain has TRBV27 and TRBJ2-7; perhaps TRBD2 as D (6 bases). V dropped 0 bases and J dropped 7 bases, with 13 bases sitting between them. The V gene's germline CDR1 is MNHEY and CDR2 SMNVEV (reference sequence). The CDR3 is 14 amino acids. The CDR3 sequence: CASSLSPGLKEQYF. CDR3 coding DNA: TGTGCCAGCAGTTTATCGCCGGGACTTAAGGAGCAGTACTTC.

The chain carries TRBV9 and TRBJ2-1; TRBD2 matches at 9 bases. V trimming: 5 bases; J trimming: 8 bases; junction bases outside the gene matches: 14. This CDR3 has 16 amino acids. CDR1 SGDLS and CDR2 YYNGEE come from the germline V gene. CDR3 amino acids: CASRPGGSGSQDEQFF. The CDR3, as DNA: TGTGCCAGCAGGCCCGGGGGTAGCGGGAGTCAAGATGAGCAGTTCTTC.

This clonotype has more than one count but fewer than ten. This chain connects TRBV9 to TRBJ2-2, with 7 nucleotides matching TRBD2. J gave up 7 bases and V 4 bases, and 10 bases lay outside the gene matches. Germline loops: CDR1 SGDLS, CDR2 YYNGEE. The CDR3 spans 15 residues. CDR3 nucleotides: TGTGCCAGCAGCCCCCGGGAGGAAAAGAACGGGGAGCTGTTTTTT. This translates into CASSPREEKNGELFF.

This clonotype was seen a handful of times. The chain combines TRBV3-1 with TRBJ2-1; maybe TRBD2 (8 bases). The germline CDR1 and CDR2 sequences are LGHDT and YNNKEL (reference sequence). Trimming removed 1 base from V and 8 bases from J, with 15 bases in between. This CDR3 region has 15 residues. The CDR3 is CASSQVIAGTDEQFF. CDR3 DNA sequence: TGTGCCAGCAGCCAAGTTATAGCGGGGACAGATGAGCAGTTCTTC.

The CDR3 loop reads CASSQEADIPTDTQYF. As DNA, the CDR3 is TGTGCCAGCAGCCAAGAGGCAGACATACCTACAGATACGCAGTATTTT. The genes are TRBV3-1 and TRBJ2-3; the D is unclear. From germline, CDR1 is LGHDT and CDR2 YNNKEL (reference sequence). Trimming left V 0 bases short and J 3 bases short, with 13 bases between. The CDR3 consists of 16 residues.

This clonotype was found a few times. The CDR3 nucleotides read TGTGCCAGCAGCTTTTCAGGAGGGGCCCTCCAGCCCCAGCATTTT. It codes for CASSFSGGALQPQHF. The V gene is TRBV5-6, the J gene TRBJ1-5, with D perhaps matching TRBD1 (5 bases). The CDR3 is made up of 15 amino acids. The V end lost 2 bases, the J end lost 7 bases, and 16 bases lay between the germline ends. Per germline, CDR1 SGHDT and CDR2 YYEEEE.

The J gene is TRBJ1-1, the V gene TRBV7-9, with D possibly being TRBD1 (5 bases). The ends were cut back, 1 base at V and 5 bases at J, with 11 bases in the middle. There are 14 residues in the CDR3. Per germline, CDR1 SEHNR and CDR2 FQNEAQ (reference sequence). The CDR3 region has the DNA TGTGCCAGCAGCTTAGAGGGGCGCGTTACTGAAGCTTTCTTT. It codes for CASSLEGRVTEAFF.

The genes are TRBV20-1 and TRBJ2-7, with D perhaps TRBD1 or TRBD2 (5 bases each). This CDR3 comprises 12 residues. The germline CDR1 and CDR2 sequences are DFQATT and SNEGSKA (reference sequence). With 5 bases removed from V and 1 base from J, the gap between germline ends came to 9 bases. The CDR3 region is CSAWDQSYEQYF. Here the CDR3 DNA reads TGCAGTGCTTGGGACCAATCCTACGAGCAGTACTTC.

This clonotype occurred a few times. The genes are TRBV6-2 or TRBV6-3 and TRBJ1-6; D gene unclear. The germline CDR1 and CDR2 sequences are MNHEY and SVGEGT. Trimming shortened V by 2 bases and J by 0 bases, and 8 bases separated the two germline ends. This CDR3 comprises 16 residues. The CDR3 loop reads CASSYGLPSYNSPLHF. CDR3 coding DNA: TGTGCCAGCAGTTACGGGTTACCCTCCTATAATTCACCCCTCCACTTT.

This clonotype was picked up a small number of times. The chain uses TRBV7-2 and TRBJ2-7, with 14 nucleotides matching TRBD2. The CDR3 extends over 16 amino acids. The junction had 6 bases not matched to a gene; V was cut back by 5 bases and J by 3 bases. The germline V gene has CDR1 SGHTA and CDR2 FQGNSA. This chain's CDR3 is CASSQTSGRALYEQYF. For the CDR3, the DNA is TGTGCCAGCAGCCAGACTAGCGGGAGGGCCCTCTACGAGCAGTACTTC.

This clonotype was found many times. The CDR3 is CAWSVWSGGAYNEQFF. DNA for the CDR3: TGTGCCTGGAGTGTTTGGAGCGGGGGGGCCTACAATGAGCAGTTCTTC. V is TRBV30 and J is TRBJ2-1; 10 bases are a match to TRBD2. The V and J ends lost 0 bases and 2 bases, in that order; junction bases with no gene match: 4. The germline V gene encodes CDR1 GTSNPN and CDR2 SVGIG (reference sequence). This CDR3 contains 16 residues.

This chain links TRBV5-1 with TRBJ2-3, with 8 bases that match TRBD2. V lost 1 base to trimming and J lost 2 bases; unmatched junction nucleotides: 3. Germline V lookup: CDR1 SGHRS, CDR2 YFSETQ. CDR3 length: 15 residues. CDR3 in DNA: TGCGCCAGCAGCTTGACTAGCGGCAACACAGATACGCAGTATTTT. Its protein product is CASSLTSGNTDTQYF. The full variable domain, with the rest looked up from reference TRBV5-1 and TRBJ2-3, is KAGVTQTPRYLIKTRGQQVTLSCSPISGHRSVSWYQQTPGQGLQFLFEYFSETQRNKGNFPGRFSGRQFSNSRSEMNVSTLELGDSALYLCASSLTSGNTDTQYFGPGTRLTVL.

In its sample, this clonotype was seen a few times. The gene calls are TRBV5-4 and TRBJ2-1; TRBD2 matches 10 bases. V was pared by 4 bases and J by 6 bases, with 7 bases of the junction left unmatched. The CDR3 covers 15 residues. CDR1 and CDR2 (germline): SGHNT, YYREEE (reference sequence). The DNA of the CDR3 is TGTGCCAGCAGCAAAAGCGGGAGGGGGTTCAATGAGCAGTTCTTC. Amino acid sequence: CASSKSGRGFNEQFF.